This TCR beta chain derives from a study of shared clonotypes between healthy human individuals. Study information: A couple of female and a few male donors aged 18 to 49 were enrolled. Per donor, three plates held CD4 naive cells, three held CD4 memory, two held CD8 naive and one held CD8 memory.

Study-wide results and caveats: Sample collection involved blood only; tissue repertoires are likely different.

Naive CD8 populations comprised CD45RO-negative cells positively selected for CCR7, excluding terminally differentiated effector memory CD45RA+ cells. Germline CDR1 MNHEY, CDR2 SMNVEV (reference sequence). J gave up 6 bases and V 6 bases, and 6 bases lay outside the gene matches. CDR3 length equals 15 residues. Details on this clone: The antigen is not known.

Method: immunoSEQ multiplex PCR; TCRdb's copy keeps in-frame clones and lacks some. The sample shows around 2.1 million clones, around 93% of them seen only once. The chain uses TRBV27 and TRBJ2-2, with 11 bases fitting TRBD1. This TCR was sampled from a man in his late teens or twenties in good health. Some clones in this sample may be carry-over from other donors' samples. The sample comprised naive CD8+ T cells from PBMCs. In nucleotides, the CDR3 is TGTGCCAGCAGCGTTTTGGGACAGGGGGCCGGGGAGCTGTTTTTT. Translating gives CASSVLGQGAGELFF.